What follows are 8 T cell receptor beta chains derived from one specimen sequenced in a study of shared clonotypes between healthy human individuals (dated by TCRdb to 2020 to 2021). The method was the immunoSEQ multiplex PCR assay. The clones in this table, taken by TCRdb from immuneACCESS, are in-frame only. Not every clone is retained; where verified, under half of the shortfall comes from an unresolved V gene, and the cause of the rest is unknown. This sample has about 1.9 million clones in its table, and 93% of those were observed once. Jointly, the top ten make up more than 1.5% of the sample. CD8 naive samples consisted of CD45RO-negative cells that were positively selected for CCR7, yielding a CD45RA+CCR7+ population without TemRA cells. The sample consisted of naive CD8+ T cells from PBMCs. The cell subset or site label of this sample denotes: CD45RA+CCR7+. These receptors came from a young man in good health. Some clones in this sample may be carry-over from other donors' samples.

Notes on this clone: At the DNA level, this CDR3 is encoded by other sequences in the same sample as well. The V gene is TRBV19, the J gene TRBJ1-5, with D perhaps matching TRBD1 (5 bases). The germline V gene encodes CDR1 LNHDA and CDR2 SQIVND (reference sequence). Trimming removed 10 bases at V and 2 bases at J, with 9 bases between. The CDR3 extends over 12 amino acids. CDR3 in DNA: TGTGCCACTGGGACGGGCAATCAGCCCCAGCATTTT. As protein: CATGTGNQPQHF. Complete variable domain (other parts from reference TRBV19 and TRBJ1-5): DGGITQSPKYLFRKEGQNVTLSCEQNLNHDAMYWYRQDPGQGLRLIYYSQIVNDFQKGDIAEGYSVSREKKESFPLTVTSAQKNPTAFYLCATGTGNQPQHFGDGTRLSIL.

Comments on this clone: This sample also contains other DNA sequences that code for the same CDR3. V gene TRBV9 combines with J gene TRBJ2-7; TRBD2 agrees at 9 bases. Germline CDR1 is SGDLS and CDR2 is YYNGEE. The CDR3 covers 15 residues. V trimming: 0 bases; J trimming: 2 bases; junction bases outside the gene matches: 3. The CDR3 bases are TGTGCCAGCAGCGTAGTGGCTAGCGGGACCTACGAGCAGTACTTC. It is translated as CASSVVASGTYEQYF.

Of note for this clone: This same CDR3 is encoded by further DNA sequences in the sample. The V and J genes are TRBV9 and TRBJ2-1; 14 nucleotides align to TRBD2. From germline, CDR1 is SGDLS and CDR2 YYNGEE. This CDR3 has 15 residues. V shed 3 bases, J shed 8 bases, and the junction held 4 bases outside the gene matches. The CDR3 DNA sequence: TGTGCCAGCAGCGCTGGACTAGCGGGAGGCGATGAGCAGTTCTTC. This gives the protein CASSAGLAGGDEQFF.

The CDR3 coding sequence is TGTGCCAGCAGTCCCCGGCAGGGCCGAGCTAGCGGGAGAAGGGATGAGCAGTTCTTC. Its protein is CASSPRQGRASGRRDEQFF. The chain combines TRBV28 with TRBJ2-1; 10 bases line up with TRBD2. V gave up 5 bases and J gave up 8 bases; unmatched junction bases: 21. Germline CDR1 is MDHEN and CDR2 is SYDVKM. The CDR3 is made up of 19 amino acids.

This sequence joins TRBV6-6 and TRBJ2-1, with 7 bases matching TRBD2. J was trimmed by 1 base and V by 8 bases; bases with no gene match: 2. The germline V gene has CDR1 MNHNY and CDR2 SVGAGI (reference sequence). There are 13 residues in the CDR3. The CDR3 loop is CASGLGSYNEQFF. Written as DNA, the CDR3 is TGTGCCAGCGGACTAGGATCCTACAATGAGCAGTTCTTC.

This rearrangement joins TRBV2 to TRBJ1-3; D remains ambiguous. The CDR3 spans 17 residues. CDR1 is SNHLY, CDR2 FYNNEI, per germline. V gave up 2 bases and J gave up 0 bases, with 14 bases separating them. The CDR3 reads CASSEIGWGDSGNTIYF. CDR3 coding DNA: TGTGCCAGCAGTGAAATCGGTTGGGGAGACTCTGGAAACACCATATATTTT.

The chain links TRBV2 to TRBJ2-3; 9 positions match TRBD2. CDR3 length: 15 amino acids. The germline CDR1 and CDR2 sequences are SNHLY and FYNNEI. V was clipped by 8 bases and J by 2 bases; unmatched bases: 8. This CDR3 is CASGVAGAITDTQYF. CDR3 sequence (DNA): TGTGCCAGCGGGGTAGCGGGAGCCATCACAGATACGCAGTATTTT.

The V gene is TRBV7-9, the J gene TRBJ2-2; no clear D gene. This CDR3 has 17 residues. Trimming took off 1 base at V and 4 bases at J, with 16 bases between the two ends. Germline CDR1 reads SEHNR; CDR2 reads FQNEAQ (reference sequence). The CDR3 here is CASSLEAMEWGTGELFF. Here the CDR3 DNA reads TGTGCCAGCAGCTTAGAAGCGATGGAGTGGGGCACCGGGGAGCTGTTTTTT.